This T cell receptor beta chain stems from a study of human T cells and chemical hapten exposure. Study conclusions and caveats: Sensitizing with DPC caused no change in TCRs above 1 in 1000 frequency.

The germline V and J ends were trimmed by 0 bases and 8 bases, with 9 bases remaining between them. Germline CDR1 is SGHRS and CDR2 is YFSETQ. The CDR3 totals 13 residues. Regarding this clonotype: The antigen is not known.

Each CDR3 protein gets one entry after TCRdb re-called the 5' RACE reads with MiXCR. The sample comprises around 140,000 distinct CDR3 sequences, around 4.1% of which are singletons, and 1.3% to 1.5% rests with the top ten. Total RNA was extracted from unfractionated whole blood. This TCR came from a female donor in good health. This chain uses TRBV5-1 with TRBJ1-5; D is possibly TRBD1 (5 bases). This CDR3 is CASSLAGPEPQHF. The CDR3 bases are TGCGCCAGCAGCTTGGCAGGGCCAGAGCCCCAGCATTTT.